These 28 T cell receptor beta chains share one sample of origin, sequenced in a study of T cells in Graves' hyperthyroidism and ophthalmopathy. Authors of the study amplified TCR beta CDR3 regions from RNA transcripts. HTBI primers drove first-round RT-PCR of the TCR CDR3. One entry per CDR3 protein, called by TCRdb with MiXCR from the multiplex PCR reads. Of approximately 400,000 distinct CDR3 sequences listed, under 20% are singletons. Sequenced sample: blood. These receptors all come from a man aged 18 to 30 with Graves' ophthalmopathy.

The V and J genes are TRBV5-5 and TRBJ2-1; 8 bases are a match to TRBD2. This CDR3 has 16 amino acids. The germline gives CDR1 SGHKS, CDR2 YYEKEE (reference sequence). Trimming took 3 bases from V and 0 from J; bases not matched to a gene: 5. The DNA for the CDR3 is TGTGCCAGCAGCTCTAGCGGGTCGAGCTCCTACAATGAGCAGTTCTTC. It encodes CASSSSGSSSYNEQFF.

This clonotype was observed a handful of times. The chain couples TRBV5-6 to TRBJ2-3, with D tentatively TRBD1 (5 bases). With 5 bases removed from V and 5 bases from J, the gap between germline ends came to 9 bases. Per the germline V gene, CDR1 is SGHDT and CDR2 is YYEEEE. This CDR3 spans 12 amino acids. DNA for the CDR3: TGTGCCAGCAGTACAGGCGAAGATACGCAGTATTTT. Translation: CASSTGEDTQYF.

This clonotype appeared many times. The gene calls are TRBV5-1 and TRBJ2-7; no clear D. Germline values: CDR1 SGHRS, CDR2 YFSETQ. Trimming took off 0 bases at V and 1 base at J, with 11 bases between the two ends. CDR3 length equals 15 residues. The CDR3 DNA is TGCGCCAGCAGCTTGGCCGAGCTGAAGTCCTACGAGCAGTACTTC. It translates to CASSLAELKSYEQYF.

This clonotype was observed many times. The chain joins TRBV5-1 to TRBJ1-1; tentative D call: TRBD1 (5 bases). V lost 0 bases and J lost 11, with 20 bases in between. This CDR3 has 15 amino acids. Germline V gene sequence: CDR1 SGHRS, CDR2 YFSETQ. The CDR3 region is CASSLAGGGVESAFF. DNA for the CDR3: TGCGCCAGCAGCTTGGCCGGAGGAGGGGTCGAATCGGCTTTCTTT. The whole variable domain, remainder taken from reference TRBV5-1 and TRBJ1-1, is KAGVTQTPRYLIKTRGQQVTLSCSPISGHRSVSWYQQTPGQGLQFLFEYFSETQRNKGNFPGRFSGRQFSNSRSEMNVSTLELGDSALYLCASSLAGGGVESAFFGQGTRLTVV.

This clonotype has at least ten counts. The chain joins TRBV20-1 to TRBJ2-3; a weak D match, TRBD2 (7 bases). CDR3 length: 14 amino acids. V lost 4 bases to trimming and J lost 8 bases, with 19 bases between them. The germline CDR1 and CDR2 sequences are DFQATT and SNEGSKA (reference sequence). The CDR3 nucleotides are TGCAGTGCTACGGACTGGGGGGGGGCCGGTACGCAGTATTTT. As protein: CSATDWGGAGTQYF.

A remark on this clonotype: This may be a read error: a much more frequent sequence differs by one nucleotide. CDR3 in amino acids: CASSYFTDTQYF. The CDR3 DNA reads TGTGCCAGCAGTTACTTCACAGATACGCAGTATTTT. The chain joins TRBV6-6 to TRBJ2-3, with D hard to call. V lost 1 base and J 2 bases, leaving 1 base between the germline ends. The CDR3 loop spans 12 amino acids. From germline, CDR1 is MNHNY and CDR2 SVGAGI (reference sequence).

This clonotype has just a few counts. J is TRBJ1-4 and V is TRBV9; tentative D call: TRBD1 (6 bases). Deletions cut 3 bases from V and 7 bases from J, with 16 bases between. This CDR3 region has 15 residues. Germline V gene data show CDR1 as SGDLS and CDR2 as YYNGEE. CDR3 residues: CASSAGGGRGEKLFF. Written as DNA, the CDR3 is TGTGCCAGCAGCGCGGGGGGGGGGCGCGGTGAAAAACTGTTTTTT.

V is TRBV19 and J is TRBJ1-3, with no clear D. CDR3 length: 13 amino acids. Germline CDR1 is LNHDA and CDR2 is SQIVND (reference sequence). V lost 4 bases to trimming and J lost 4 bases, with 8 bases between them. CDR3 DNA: TGTGCCAGTAGTACCGTCGAAGGAAACACCATATATTTT. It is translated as CASSTVEGNTIYF.

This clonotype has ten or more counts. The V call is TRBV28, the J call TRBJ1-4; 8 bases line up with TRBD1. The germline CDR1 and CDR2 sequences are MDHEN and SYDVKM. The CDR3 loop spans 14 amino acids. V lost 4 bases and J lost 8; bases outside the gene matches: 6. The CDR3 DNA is TGTGCCAGCAGTTCAGGGGGCGCCTTGGAAAAACTGTTTTTT. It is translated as CASSSGGALEKLFF. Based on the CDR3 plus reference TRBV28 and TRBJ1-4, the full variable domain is DVKVTQSSRYLVKRTGEKVFLECVQDMDHENMFWYRQDPGLGLRLIYFSYDVKMKEKGDIPEGYSVSREKKERFSLILESASTNQTSMYLCASSSGGALEKLFFGSGTQLSVL.

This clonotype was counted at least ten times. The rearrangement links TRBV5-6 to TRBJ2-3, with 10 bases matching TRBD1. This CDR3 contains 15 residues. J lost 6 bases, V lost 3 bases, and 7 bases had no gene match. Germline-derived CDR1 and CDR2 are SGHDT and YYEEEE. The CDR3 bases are TGTGCCAGCAGCTCGCGGGACAGGGGAGCGGATACGCAGTATTTT. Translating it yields CASSSRDRGADTQYF.

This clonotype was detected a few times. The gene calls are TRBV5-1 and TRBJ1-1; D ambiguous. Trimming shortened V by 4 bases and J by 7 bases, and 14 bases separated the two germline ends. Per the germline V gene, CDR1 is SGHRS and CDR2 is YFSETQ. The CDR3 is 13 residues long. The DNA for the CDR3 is TGCGCCAGCAGCCCTCTCATGGAAGGTGAAGCTTTCTTT. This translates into CASSPLMEGEAFF.

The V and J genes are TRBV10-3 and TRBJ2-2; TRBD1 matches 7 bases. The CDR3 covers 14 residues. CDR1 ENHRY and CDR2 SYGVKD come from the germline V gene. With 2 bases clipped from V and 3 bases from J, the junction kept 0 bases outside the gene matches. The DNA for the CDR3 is TGTGCCATCAGTGAGGGACAGGACACCGGGGAGCTGTTTTTT. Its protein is CAISEGQDTGELFF.

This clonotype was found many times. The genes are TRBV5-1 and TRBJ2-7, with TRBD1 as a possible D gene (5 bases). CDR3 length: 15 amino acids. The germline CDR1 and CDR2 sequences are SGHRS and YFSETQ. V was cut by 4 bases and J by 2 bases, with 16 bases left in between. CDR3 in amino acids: CASSPFVGATYEQYF. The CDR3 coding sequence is TGCGCCAGCAGCCCTTTCGTTGGGGCAACCTACGAGCAGTACTTC.

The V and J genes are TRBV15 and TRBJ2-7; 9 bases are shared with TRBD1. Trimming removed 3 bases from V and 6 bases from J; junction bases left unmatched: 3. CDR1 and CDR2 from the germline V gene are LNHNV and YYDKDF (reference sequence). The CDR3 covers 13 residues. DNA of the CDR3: TGTGCCACCAGCAGGAACAGGGGGCGCGAGCAGTACTTC. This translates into CATSRNRGREQYF.

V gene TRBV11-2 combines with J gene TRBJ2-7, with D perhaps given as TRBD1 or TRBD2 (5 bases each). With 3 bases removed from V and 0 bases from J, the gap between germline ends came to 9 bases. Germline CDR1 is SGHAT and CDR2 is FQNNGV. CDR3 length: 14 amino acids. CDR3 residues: CASSFGDLSYEQYF. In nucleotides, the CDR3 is TGTGCCAGCAGCTTCGGGGACCTCTCCTACGAGCAGTACTTC. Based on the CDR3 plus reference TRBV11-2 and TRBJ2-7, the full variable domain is EAGVAQSPRYKIIEKRQSVAFWCNPISGHATLYWYQQILGQGPKLLIQFQNNGVVDDSQLPKDRFSAERLKGVDSTLKIQPAKLEDSAVYLCASSFGDLSYEQYFGPGTRLTVT.

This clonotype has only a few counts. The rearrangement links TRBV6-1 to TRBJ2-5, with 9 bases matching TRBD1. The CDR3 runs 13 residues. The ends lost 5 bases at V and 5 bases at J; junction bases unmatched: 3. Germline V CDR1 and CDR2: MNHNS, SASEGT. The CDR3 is CASSRTGDETQYF. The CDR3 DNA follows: TGTGCCAGCAGTAGGACAGGGGACGAGACCCAGTACTTC.

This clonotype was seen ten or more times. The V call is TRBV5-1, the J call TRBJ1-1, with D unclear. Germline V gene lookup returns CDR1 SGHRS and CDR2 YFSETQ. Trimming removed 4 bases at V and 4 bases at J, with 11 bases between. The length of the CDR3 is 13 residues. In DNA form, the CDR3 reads TGCGCCAGCAGCCCGACGGGCCCCACTGAAGCTTTCTTT. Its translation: CASSPTGPTEAFF.

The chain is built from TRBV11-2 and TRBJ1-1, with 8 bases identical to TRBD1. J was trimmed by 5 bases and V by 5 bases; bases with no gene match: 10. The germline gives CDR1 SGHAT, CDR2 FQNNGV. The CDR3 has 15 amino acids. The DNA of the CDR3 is TGTGCCAGCAGCCCCCATACAGGGGGAACGACTGAAGCTTTCTTT. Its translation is CASSPHTGGTTEAFF. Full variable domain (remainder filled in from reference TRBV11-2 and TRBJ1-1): EAGVAQSPRYKIIEKRQSVAFWCNPISGHATLYWYQQILGQGPKLLIQFQNNGVVDDSQLPKDRFSAERLKGVDSTLKIQPAKLEDSAVYLCASSPHTGGTTEAFFGQGTRLTVV.

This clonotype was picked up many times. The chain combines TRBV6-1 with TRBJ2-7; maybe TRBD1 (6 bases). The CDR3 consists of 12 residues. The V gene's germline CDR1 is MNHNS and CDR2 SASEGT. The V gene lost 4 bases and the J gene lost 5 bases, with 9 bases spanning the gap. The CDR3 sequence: CASSGQGNEQYF. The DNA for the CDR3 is TGTGCCAGCAGTGGGCAGGGGAACGAGCAGTACTTC.

The CDR3 is CASSHSSGATYEQYF. In DNA form, the CDR3 reads TGTGCCAGCAGCCACAGTAGCGGGGCTACCTACGAGCAGTACTTC. The chain joins TRBV3-1 to TRBJ2-7; 8 nucleotides match TRBD2. V shed 3 bases and J 2 bases; nucleotides not matched to a gene: 6. Germline-derived CDR1 and CDR2 are LGHDT and YNNKEL (reference sequence). This CDR3 comprises 15 residues.

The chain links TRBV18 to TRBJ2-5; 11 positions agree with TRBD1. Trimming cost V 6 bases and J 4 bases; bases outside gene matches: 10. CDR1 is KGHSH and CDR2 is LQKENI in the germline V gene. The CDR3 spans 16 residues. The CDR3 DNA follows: TGTGCCAGCTCTCCCCGGACAGGGGGCGCAGGAGAGACCCAGTACTTC. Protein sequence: CASSPRTGGAGETQYF.

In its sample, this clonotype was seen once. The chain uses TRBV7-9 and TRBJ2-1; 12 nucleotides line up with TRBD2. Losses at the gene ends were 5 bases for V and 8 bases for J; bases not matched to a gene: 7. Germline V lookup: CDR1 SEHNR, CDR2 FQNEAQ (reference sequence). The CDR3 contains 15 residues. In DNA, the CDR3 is TGTGCCAGCAGCCCAACTAGCGGGGGGCTGGATGAGCAGTTCTTC. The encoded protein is CASSPTSGGLDEQFF.

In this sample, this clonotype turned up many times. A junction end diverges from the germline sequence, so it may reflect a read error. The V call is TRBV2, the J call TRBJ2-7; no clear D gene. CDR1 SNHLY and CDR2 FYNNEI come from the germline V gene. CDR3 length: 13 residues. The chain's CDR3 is CASSEVSSDEQYF. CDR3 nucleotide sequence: TGTGCCAGCAGTGAAGTTAGCTCCGACGAGCAGTACTTC.

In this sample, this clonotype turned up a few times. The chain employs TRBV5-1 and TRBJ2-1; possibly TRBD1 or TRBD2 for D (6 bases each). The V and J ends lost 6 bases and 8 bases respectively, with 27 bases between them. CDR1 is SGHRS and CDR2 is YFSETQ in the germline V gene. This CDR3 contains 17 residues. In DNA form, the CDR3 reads TGCGCCAGCAACTCGTCTTACGGGGGCCAGGACGGGGATGAGCAGTTCTTC. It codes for CASNSSYGGQDGDEQFF. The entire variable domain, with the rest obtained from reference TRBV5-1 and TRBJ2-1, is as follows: KAGVTQTPRYLIKTRGQQVTLSCSPISGHRSVSWYQQTPGQGLQFLFEYFSETQRNKGNFPGRFSGRQFSNSRSEMNVSTLELGDSALYLCASNSSYGGQDGDEQFFGPGTRLTVL.

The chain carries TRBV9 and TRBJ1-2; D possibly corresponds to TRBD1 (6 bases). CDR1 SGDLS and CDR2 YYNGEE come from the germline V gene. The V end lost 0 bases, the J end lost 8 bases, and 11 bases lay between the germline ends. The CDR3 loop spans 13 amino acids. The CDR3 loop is CASSVEEGGGYTF. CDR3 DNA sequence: TGTGCCAGCAGCGTAGAAGAGGGGGGGGGCTACACCTTC. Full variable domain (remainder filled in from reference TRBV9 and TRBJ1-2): DSGVTQTPKHLITATGQRVTLRCSPRSGDLSVYWYQQSLDQGLQFLIQYYNGEERAKGNILERFSAQQFPDLHSELNLSSLELGDSALYFCASSVEEGGGYTFGSGTRLTVV.

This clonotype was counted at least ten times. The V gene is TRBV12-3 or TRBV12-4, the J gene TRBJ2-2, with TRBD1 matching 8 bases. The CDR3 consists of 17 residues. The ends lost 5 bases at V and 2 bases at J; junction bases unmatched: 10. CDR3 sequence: CASSPTLDRGNTGELFF. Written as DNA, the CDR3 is TGTGCCAGCAGTCCTACCCTCGACAGGGGTAACACCGGGGAGCTGTTTTTT.

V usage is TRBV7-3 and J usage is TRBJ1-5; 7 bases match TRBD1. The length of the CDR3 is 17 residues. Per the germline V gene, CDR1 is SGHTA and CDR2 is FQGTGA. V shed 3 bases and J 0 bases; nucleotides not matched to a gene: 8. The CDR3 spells CASSLEQGRDSNQPQHF. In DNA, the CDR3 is TGTGCCAGCAGCTTGGAACAGGGGCGGGATAGCAATCAGCCCCAGCATTTT.

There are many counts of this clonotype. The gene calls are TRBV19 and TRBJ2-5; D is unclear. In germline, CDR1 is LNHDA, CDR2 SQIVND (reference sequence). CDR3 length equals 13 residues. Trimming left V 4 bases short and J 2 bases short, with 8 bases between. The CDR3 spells CASSTGRQETQYF. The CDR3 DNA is TGTGCCAGTAGTACCGGCCGTCAAGAGACCCAGTACTTC.